Sequencing of this T cell receptor beta chain was carried out in a study of blood T cell repertoires in COVID-19. Study summary: There were acute and convalescent COVID-19 samples, and they came from the United States, Italy and Spain. Sample material is recorded as cDNA or gDNA derived from T cells, B-cell-depleted T cells, or PBMCs.

Unmatched junction bases numbered 10, after V lost 0 bases and J lost 6 bases. The CDR3 extends over 16 amino acids. Germline V CDR1 and CDR2: SGHNT, YYREEE (reference sequence). Measured with immunoSEQ multiplex PCR; TCRdb has only the in-frame clones, and not every one. This table holds approximately 120,000 clones, roughly nine tenths found once. Seattle researchers signed up patients amid active infection and tracked them longitudinally. Sequences were obtained from peripheral blood. The chain recombines TRBV5-4 with TRBJ2-3, with 7 positions matching TRBD2. This sequence was found in a man over 45 with COVID-19, enrolled during active disease. This CDR3 reads CASSLDVSGGTDTQYF. The CDR3 DNA reads as TGTGCCAGCAGCTTGGACGTGTCGGGAGGTACGGATACGCAGTATTTT.